This paragraph reports one T cell receptor beta chain. The antigen is unknown. This sample is part of a study of T cell responses to AZD1222 COVID-19 vaccine. Whole-study results and caveats: Females made up more of the donors, who were largely white British, and clonal diversity may have come out too low. Spike-specific TCR breadth and depth grew following two AZD1222 doses.

The protocol was immunoSEQ multiplex PCR, while the TCRdb copy is restricted to in-frame clones and leaves out a portion. This table holds around 140,000 clones, approximately 93% found once. Germline values: CDR1 MNHEY, CDR2 SVGAGI. V was pared by 4 bases and J by 6 bases, with 8 bases of the junction left unmatched. The CDR3 spans 15 residues. The V call is TRBV6-5, the J call TRBJ2-2; TRBD1 matches at 7 bases. The sequences come from peripheral blood, collected on day 0 of AZD1222 vaccination. The receptor was derived from an adult in good health. CDR3 protein: CASSSTGQRPGELFF. DNA for the CDR3: TGTGCCAGCAGTTCGACGGGACAGCGTCCCGGGGAGCTGTTTTTT.